Listed below are T cell receptor beta chains from one sample, sequenced in a study of PD-1 blockade in classical Hodgkin lymphoma. The protocol was immunoSEQ multiplex PCR, while the TCRdb copy is restricted to in-frame clones and leaves out a portion. This repertoire shows about 100,000 clones, 80% to 90% found once; its top ten account for 20%. Material: peripheral blood mononuclear cells (PBMCs), obtained before the second cycle of nivolumab. Every receptor here comes from a human donor with classical Hodgkin lymphoma. The CDR3 runs from the conserved cysteine through the conserved F or W. A D gene is named only where the DNA matches it firmly. Size is omitted from some rows. Given values are once, few, many or a class for expanded clones.

>TRBD2|TRBV5-1|TRBJ2-3|once
TGCGCCAGCAGCCCTAATAGCGGGAGCCCGGATACGCAGTATTTT
CASSPNSGSPDTQYF
>NA|TRBV4-1|TRBJ1-5|NA
TGCGCCAGCAGCCAAGAACCTGGCAATCAGCCCCAGCATTTT
CASSQEPGNQPQHF
>TRBD2|TRBV4-1|TRBJ2-1|NA
TGCGCCAGCAGGATAACTAGCGGGAGAAACAATGAGCAGTTCTTC
CASRITSGRNNEQFF
>TRBD2|TRBV4-2|TRBJ2-1|NA
TGTGCCAGCAGCCAAACTAGCGGGAGCATACAGTTCTTC
CASSQTSGSIQFF
>NA|TRBV25-1|TRBJ2-7|NA
TGTGCCAGCAGTCAAATGGACGGGTACTACGAGCAGTACTTC
CASSQMDGYYEQYF
>TRBD1|TRBV30|TRBJ2-3|NA
TGTGCCGGGACAGGGCGCACAGATACGCAGTATTTT
CAGTGRTDTQYF
>NA|TRBV5-1|TRBJ1-2|NA
TGCGCCAGCAGCTTGGGGCAAGAGTATGGCTACACCTTC
CASSLGQEYGYTF
>NA|TRBV11-2|TRBJ1-1|NA
TGTGCCAGCAGCTTAGAACGGGGTGTCGGAGCTTTCTTT
CASSLERGVGAFF
>TRBD1|TRBV28|TRBJ1-4|NA
TGTGCCAGCAGCTCACCAGGGGGTCAAAATGAAAAACTGTTTTTT
CASSSPGGQNEKLFF
>NA|TRBV7-2|TRBJ2-1|NA
TGTGCCAGCAGCCAGGGTCCCAGTCAGAATGAGCAGTTCTTC
CASSQGPSQNEQFF
>NA|TRBV4-3|TRBJ2-5|few
TGCGCCAGCAGCAATAATCGCGGACAAGAGACCCAGTACTTC
CASSNNRGQETQYF
>NA|TRBV11-3|TRBJ1-1|NA
TGTGCCAGCAGCTTATCCGGGACGAACACTGAAGCTTTCTTT
CASSLSGTNTEAFF
>NA|TRBV30|TRBJ1-1|NA
TGTGCCTGGAGAACGGCCTTGTACACTGAAGCTTTCTTT
CAWRTALYTEAFF
>TRBD2|TRBV10-2|TRBJ2-7|NA
TGCGCCAGCAGTCCGACTAGCGGGAGACCCTCCTACGAGCAGTACTTC
CASSPTSGRPSYEQYF
>NA|TRBV6-1|TRBJ1-1|NA
TGTGCCAGCAGTATCCACAGGACTATGAACACTGAAGCTTTCTTT
CASSIHRTMNTEAFF
>NA|TRBV5-1|TRBJ2-4|NA
TGCGCCAGCAGCTTGGATAGGAGGGGAAAAAACATTCAGTACTTC
CASSLDRRGKNIQYF
>NA|TRBV9|TRBJ2-1|NA
TGTGCCAGCAGCGTAGAGACTACCTACAATGAGCAGTTCTTC
CASSVETTYNEQFF
>TRBD2|TRBV28|TRBJ2-3|NA
TGTGCCAGCAGCACCGGGACTAGCGGAGGCTCAGATACGCAGTATTTT
CASSTGTSGGSDTQYF
>TRBD2|TRBV2|TRBJ2-2|NA
TGTGCCAGCAGGGGGACTAGCGGGAACACCGGGGAGCTGTTTTTT
CASRGTSGNTGELFF
>NA|TRBV19|TRBJ1-4|NA
TGTGCCAGTAGGGAACTTAATGAAAAACTGTTTTTT
CASRELNEKLFF
>NA|TRBV7-2|TRBJ1-3|NA
TGTGCCAGCAGTTCTACCCTCTCTGGAAACACCATATATTTT
CASSSTLSGNTIYF
>TRBD1|TRBV2|TRBJ1-2|few
TGTGCCAGCAGTGGACAGGGCCACTCTGGCTACACCTTC
CASSGQGHSGYTF